What follows are 23 T cell receptor beta chains derived from one specimen sequenced in a study of monozygotic twins with inflammatory bowel disease. Reanalyzing the 5' RACE reads, TCRdb keeps one entry per CDR3 protein, without DNA. The sample has over 100,000 distinct CDR3 sequences. The sample comprised blood. These receptors were collected from a human donor with ulcerative colitis or Crohn's disease, or a healthy co-twin of an affected twin (not recorded which).

The chain employs TRBV4-3 and TRBJ2-4; with no DNA, the TCRdb D assignment of TRBD2 cannot be verified. Per the germline V gene, CDR1 is LGHNA and CDR2 is YSLEER. The CDR3 contains 16 residues. The chain's CDR3 is CASSQDLLAGAVIQYF.

The CDR3 protein is CSAQLAGGSNEQFF. The chain joins TRBV29-1 to TRBJ2-1; TCRdb's D gene call, TRBD2, goes unchecked for lack of DNA. The germline CDR1 and CDR2 sequences are SQVTM and ANQGSEA. The CDR3 loop spans 14 amino acids.

V is TRBV7-2 and J is TRBJ2-4. The CDR3 contains 13 residues. CDR1 and CDR2 from the germline V gene are SGHTA and FQGNSA. The CDR3 spells CASSLAAANIQYF.

The J gene is TRBJ2-7, the V gene TRBV5-4; TCRdb calls TRBD1, which cannot be checked without DNA. Germline CDR1 SGHNT, CDR2 YYREEE (reference sequence). This CDR3 is built from 14 residues. This chain's CDR3 is CASSLGRVDSEQYF. Filled out from reference TRBV5-4 and TRBJ2-7, the complete variable domain reads ETGVTQSPTHLIKTRGQQVTLRCSSQSGHNTVSWYQQALGQGPQFIFQYYREEENGRGNFPPRFSGLQFPNYSSELNVNALELDDSALYLCASSLGRVDSEQYFGPGTRLTVT.

The chain joins TRBV11-2 to TRBJ2-2. CDR1 SGHAT and CDR2 FQNNGV come from the germline V gene. This CDR3 comprises 14 residues. CDR3 sequence reads: CASSLGGHTGELFF. Filled out from reference TRBV11-2 and TRBJ2-2, the complete variable domain reads EAGVAQSPRYKIIEKRQSVAFWCNPISGHATLYWYQQILGQGPKLLIQFQNNGVVDDSQLPKDRFSAERLKGVDSTLKIQPAKLEDSAVYLCASSLGGHTGELFFGEGSRLTVL.

CDR3: CASSRTSGRRADTQYF. The chain uses TRBV4-1 and TRBJ2-3; there is no DNA to check the TCRdb D call of TRBD2. CDR1 and CDR2 from the germline V gene are MGHRA and YSYEKL. This CDR3 spans 16 amino acids.

V gene TRBV5-1 combines with J gene TRBJ2-3; the D gene TCRdb calls, TRBD2, cannot be checked with no DNA. The V gene's germline CDR1 is SGHRS and CDR2 YFSETQ. CDR3 length: 15 amino acids. CDR3 sequence reads: CASSGLAGVTDTQYF. The whole variable domain, filled in from reference TRBV5-1 and TRBJ2-3, reads KAGVTQTPRYLIKTRGQQVTLSCSPISGHRSVSWYQQTPGQGLQFLFEYFSETQRNKGNFPGRFSGRQFSNSRSEMNVSTLELGDSALYLCASSGLAGVTDTQYFGPGTRLTVL.

The chain links TRBV7-3 to TRBJ2-1; TCRdb selects TRBD1, and the lack of DNA leaves this call unchecked. The germline V gene has CDR1 SGHTA and CDR2 FQGTGA. The CDR3 loop spans 14 amino acids. The CDR3 loop reads CASTPSYSHNEQFF.

The chain couples TRBV20-1 to TRBJ1-5. Germline V gene data show CDR1 as DFQATT and CDR2 as SNEGSKA (reference sequence). The CDR3 has 13 amino acids. Here the CDR3 reads CSALRNPNQPQHF.

This chain links TRBV9 with TRBJ1-4; TCRdb's D gene call, TRBD1, goes unchecked for lack of DNA. The CDR3 is made up of 14 amino acids. Germline V gives CDR1 SGDLS, CDR2 YYNGEE. The CDR3 sequence is CASSVMDSNEKLFF. Looking up the rest from reference TRBV9 and TRBJ1-4 gives the full variable domain: DSGVTQTPKHLITATGQRVTLRCSPRSGDLSVYWYQQSLDQGLQFLIQYYNGEERAKGNILERFSAQQFPDLHSELNLSSLELGDSALYFCASSVMDSNEKLFFGSGTQLSVL.

The chain links TRBV7-3 to TRBJ2-3; TCRdb's D call, TRBD2, is unchecked because there is no DNA. Germline V lookup: CDR1 SGHTA, CDR2 FQGTGA. The CDR3 is 13 residues long. CDR3 sequence reads: CASSLSGEDTQYF.

The chain is built from TRBV7-6 and TRBJ1-5; the TCRdb call, TRBD1, lacks DNA for checking. The germline CDR1 and CDR2 sequences are SGHVS and FNYEAQ. The CDR3 totals 16 residues. The CDR3: CASSLAGSRGNQPQHF.

The chain combines TRBV20-1 with TRBJ2-6; TCRdb picks TRBD2, but there is no DNA to check that call. The CDR3 extends over 17 amino acids. CDR1 DFQATT and CDR2 SNEGSKA come from the germline V gene (reference sequence). CDR3 in amino acids: CSADSGRLSSGANVLTF.

This chain joins TRBV12-3 or TRBV12-4 and TRBJ1-5; lacking DNA, the TRBD1 call made by TCRdb goes unchecked. This CDR3 comprises 16 residues. CDR3 protein: CASRLYGTGINQPQHF.

The chain joins TRBV11-2 to TRBJ2-3; the D call of TRBD2 rests on TCRdb alone, since no DNA is present to check it. The germline V gene has CDR1 SGHAT and CDR2 FQNNGV. The CDR3 is 18 residues long. The CDR3: CASSLVVGGVPSTDTQYF.

This chain links TRBV15 with TRBJ2-2; the TRBD1 assignment by TCRdb is unverifiable without DNA. The CDR3 covers 14 residues. Germline CDR1 reads LNHNV; CDR2 reads YYDKDF (reference sequence). CDR3: CATSRGGETGELFF.

The rearrangement links TRBV6-6 to TRBJ1-1. The CDR3 contains 14 residues. Germline V gene lookup returns CDR1 MNHNY and CDR2 SVGAGI (reference sequence). The CDR3: CASSYSTRDTEAFF.

The gene calls are TRBV11-2 and TRBJ2-1; TCRdb designates TRBD1, a call that cannot be tested without DNA. The CDR3 loop spans 16 amino acids. CDR1 SGHAT and CDR2 FQNNGV come from the germline V gene. The CDR3 is CASTPLGGRSYNEQFF.

The chain employs TRBV18 and TRBJ2-3; TCRdb picks TRBD2, but there is no DNA to check that call. CDR3 size: 16 residues. Germline lookup yields CDR1 KGHSH and CDR2 LQKENI. Here the CDR3 reads CASSPSGGSLTDTQYF.

This rearrangement joins TRBV4-1 to TRBJ2-3. Germline values: CDR1 MGHRA, CDR2 YSYEKL. The CDR3 is 14 residues long. The chain's CDR3 is CASSQVGREDTQYF.

The V and J genes are TRBV7-2 and TRBJ2-5; without DNA, the TCRdb call of TRBD1 cannot be checked. CDR1 and CDR2 from the germline V gene are SGHTA and FQGNSA. This CDR3 contains 13 residues. This CDR3 reads CASSPLPLRTQYF.

V usage is TRBV24-1 and J usage is TRBJ2-7; TCRdb's D call, TRBD1, is unchecked because there is no DNA. The germline CDR1 and CDR2 sequences are KGHDR and SFDVKD. The CDR3 has 14 amino acids. The CDR3 loop reads CATSEAGTGDEQYF.

The V call is TRBV11-1, the J call TRBJ2-1; as DNA is missing, the TRBD1 call by TCRdb cannot be tested. Per germline, CDR1 SGHAT and CDR2 FQDESV (reference sequence). The CDR3 is 14 residues long. This chain's CDR3 is CASSLVGQGDEQFF.